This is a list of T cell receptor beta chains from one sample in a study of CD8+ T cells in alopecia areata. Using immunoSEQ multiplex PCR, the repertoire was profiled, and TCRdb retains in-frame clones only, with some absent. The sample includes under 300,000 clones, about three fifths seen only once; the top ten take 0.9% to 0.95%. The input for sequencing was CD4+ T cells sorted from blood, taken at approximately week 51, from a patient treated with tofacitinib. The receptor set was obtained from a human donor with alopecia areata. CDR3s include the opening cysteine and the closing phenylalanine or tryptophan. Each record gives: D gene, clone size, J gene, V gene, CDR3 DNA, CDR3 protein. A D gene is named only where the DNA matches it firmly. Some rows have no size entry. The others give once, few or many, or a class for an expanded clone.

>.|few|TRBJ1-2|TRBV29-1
TGCAGCGTTCACGGGGCCTCTGGCTACACCTTC
CSVHGASGYTF
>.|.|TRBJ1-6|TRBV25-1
TGTGCCAGCAGTTCCCCGGGGTCACCCCTCCACTTT
CASSSPGSPLHF
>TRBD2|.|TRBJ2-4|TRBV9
TGTGCCAGCAGCGTAGGGCTAGCGGGGGAGGTTACCAAAAACATTCAGTACTTC
CASSVGLAGEVTKNIQYF
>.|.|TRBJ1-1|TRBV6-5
TGTGCCAGCAAAAAAGCAGTAAACACTGAAGCTTTCTTT
CASKKAVNTEAFF
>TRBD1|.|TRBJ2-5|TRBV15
TGTGCCACCAGCAGCGGACCGACAGGGGGGGAAGAGACCCAGTACTTC
CATSSGPTGGEETQYF
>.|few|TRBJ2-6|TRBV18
TGTGCCAGCTCACCACTCTTAGTCTCTGGGGCCAACGTCCTGACTTTC
CASSPLLVSGANVLTF
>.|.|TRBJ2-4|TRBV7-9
TGTGCCAGCAGCTTAACAGGGATCGACATTCAGTACTTC
CASSLTGIDIQYF
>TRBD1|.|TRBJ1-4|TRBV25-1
TGTGCCAGCAGTGAACTAGGGGGCAATGAAAAACTGTTTTTT
CASSELGGNEKLFF
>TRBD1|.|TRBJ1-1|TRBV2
TGTGCCAGCAGGGGGACAGGCTACACTGAAGCTTTCTTT
CASRGTGYTEAFF
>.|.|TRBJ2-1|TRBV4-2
TGTGCCAGCAGCCAGCTAACGGTGGGACTTTCTTACAATGAGCAGTTCTTC
CASSQLTVGLSYNEQFF
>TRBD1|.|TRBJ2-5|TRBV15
TGTGCCACCAGCAGAGATCTCCTGGGGACAGGGGCAGAGACCCAGTACTTC
CATSRDLLGTGAETQYF
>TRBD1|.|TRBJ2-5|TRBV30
TGTGCCTGGAGCGGAACAGGGGACCAAGAGACCCAGTACTTC
CAWSGTGDQETQYF
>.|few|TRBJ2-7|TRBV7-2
TGTGCCAGCAGCTTGAGCAGCTACGAGCAGTACTTC
CASSLSSYEQYF
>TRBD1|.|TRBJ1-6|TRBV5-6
TGTGCCAGCAGCACCCGGGACAGGGAGTCACCCCTCCACTTT
CASSTRDRESPLHF
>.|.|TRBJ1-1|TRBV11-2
TGTGCCAGCAGCCTCGGCCATTTGAGGGACAACACTGAAGCTTTCTTT
CASSLGHLRDNTEAFF
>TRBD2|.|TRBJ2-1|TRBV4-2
TGTGCCAGCAGCCAAGATAGAGGCGGGGGTGAGCAGTTCTTC
CASSQDRGGGEQFF
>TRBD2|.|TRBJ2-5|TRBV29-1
TGCAGCCTAGCGGCAACCCAAGAGACCCAGTACTTC
CSLAATQETQYF
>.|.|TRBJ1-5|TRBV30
TGTGCCTGGAGTGAAGGGCTTGGAGGGCCCCAGCATTTT
CAWSEGLGGPQHF
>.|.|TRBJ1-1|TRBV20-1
TGCAGTGCTTGGGTGGACACTGAAGCTTTCTTT
CSAWVDTEAFF
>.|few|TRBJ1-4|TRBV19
TGTGCCAGTAGTGTTATCACACTTGAAAAACTGTTTTTT
CASSVITLEKLFF
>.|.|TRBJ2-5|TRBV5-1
TGCGCCAGCAGGGAGCAGGCCGGAGAGACCCAGTACTTC
CASREQAGETQYF
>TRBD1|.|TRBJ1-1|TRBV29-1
TGCAGCGTTAAGACAGGGGTGAACACTGAAGCTTTCTTT
CSVKTGVNTEAFF
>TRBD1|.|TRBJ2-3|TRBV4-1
TGCGCCAGCAGCCTCCAATTATGGCAGGGGGCGTCAGATACGCAGTATTTT
CASSLQLWQGASDTQYF
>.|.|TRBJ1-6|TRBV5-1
TGCGCCAGCAGCTTGGTGCGGGGTTCACCCCTCCACTTT
CASSLVRGSPLHF
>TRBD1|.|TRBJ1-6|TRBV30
TGTGCCTGGACAGGGGGTTCTTCACCCCTCCACTTT
CAWTGGSSPLHF
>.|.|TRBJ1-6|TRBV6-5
TGTGCCAGCACCTACACCCTACCCGGTAATTCACCCCTCCACTTT
CASTYTLPGNSPLHF
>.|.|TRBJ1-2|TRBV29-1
TGCAGCGTGGTACAGGATCCCTATGGCTACACCTTC
CSVVQDPYGYTF
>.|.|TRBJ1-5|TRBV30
TGTGCCTGGAGGCCCCAGGGAAATAGCAATCAGCCCCAGCATTTT
CAWRPQGNSNQPQHF
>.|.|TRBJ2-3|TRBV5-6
TGTGCCAGCAGCAGAGGCGTCACCAGCACAGATACGCAGTATTTT
CASSRGVTSTDTQYF
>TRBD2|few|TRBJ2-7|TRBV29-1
TGCAGCGTGACTAGCGGGGCCTACGAGCAGTACTTC
CSVTSGAYEQYF
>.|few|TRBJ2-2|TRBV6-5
TGTGCCAGCAGTTCGTCGGGGGCCTCTAACACCGGGGAGCTGTTTTTT
CASSSSGASNTGELFF
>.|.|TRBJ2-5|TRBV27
TGTGCCAGCAGCCATGCTCGGACCCAGTACTTC
CASSHARTQYF
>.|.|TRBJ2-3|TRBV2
TGTGCCAGCAGTGGACTAGTGGGCACAGATACGCAGTATTTT
CASSGLVGTDTQYF
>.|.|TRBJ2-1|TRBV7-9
TGTGCCAGCAGCTTTGGACAGAAGAGTGAGCAGTTCTTC
CASSFGQKSEQFF
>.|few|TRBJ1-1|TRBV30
TGTGCCTGGTCAGAGAATGCGGGTGAAGCTTTCTTT
CAWSENAGEAFF
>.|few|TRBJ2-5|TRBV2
TGTGCCAGCACTCAGCGCTATAAAGAGACCCAGTACTTC
CASTQRYKETQYF
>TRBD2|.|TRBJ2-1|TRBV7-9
TGTGCCAGCAGCTTAGCCTTAGCGGGGAGTATGAATGAGCAGTTCTTC
CASSLALAGSMNEQFF
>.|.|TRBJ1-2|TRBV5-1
TGCGCCAGCAGCTTGGGACTTCGTGGGGGACGGACCAACTATGGCTACACCTTC
CASSLGLRGGRTNYGYTF
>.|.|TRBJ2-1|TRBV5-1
TGCGCCAGCAGCTTGGGAGGGGCCCCCGAGCAGTTCTTC
CASSLGGAPEQFF